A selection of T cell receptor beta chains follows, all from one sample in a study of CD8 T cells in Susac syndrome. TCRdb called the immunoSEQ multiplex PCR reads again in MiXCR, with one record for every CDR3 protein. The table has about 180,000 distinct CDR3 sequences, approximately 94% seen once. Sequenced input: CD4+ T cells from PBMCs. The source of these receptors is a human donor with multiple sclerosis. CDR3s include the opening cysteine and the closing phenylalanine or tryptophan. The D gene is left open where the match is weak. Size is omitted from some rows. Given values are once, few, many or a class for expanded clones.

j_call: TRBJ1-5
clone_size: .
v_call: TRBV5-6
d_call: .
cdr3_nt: TGTGCCAGCAGTTATCGAGCGGGACGAGGGCCGCCCCAGCATTTT
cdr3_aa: CASSYRAGRGPPQHF

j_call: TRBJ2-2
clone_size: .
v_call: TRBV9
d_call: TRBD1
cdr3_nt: TGTGCCAGCGGCCAGGGGGCGAACACCGGGGAGCTGTTTTTT
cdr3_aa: CASGQGANTGELFF

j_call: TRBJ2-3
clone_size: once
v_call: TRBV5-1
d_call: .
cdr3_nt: TGCGCCAGCAGCTTGGAGGACTCAGGGGCAGATACGCAGTATTTT
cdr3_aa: CASSLEDSGADTQYF

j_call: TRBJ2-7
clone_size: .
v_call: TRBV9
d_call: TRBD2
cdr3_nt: TGTGCCAGCAGCGTATTCGGGGGGTCGACCTACGAGCAGTACTTC
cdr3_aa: CASSVFGGSTYEQYF

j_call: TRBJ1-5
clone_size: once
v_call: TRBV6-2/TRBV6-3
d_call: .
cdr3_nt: TGTGCCAGCAGTTTAGGGCAGTCGGCCGCGCCCCAGCATTTT
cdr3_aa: CASSLGQSAAPQHF

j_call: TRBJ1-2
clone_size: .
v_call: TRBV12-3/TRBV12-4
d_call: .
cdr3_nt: TGTGCCAGCTCGAATTTGAACAGGGTTAATGGCTACACCTTC
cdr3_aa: CASSNLNRVNGYTF

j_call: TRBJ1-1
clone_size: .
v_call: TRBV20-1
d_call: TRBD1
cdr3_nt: TGCAGTGCCCTGGGACAGTCGAACACTGAAGCTTTCTTT
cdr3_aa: CSALGQSNTEAFF

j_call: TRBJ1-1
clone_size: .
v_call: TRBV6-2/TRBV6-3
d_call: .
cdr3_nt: TGTGCCAGCAGTTACCTGAGGGCTATTGAAGCTTTCTTT
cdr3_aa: CASSYLRAIEAFF

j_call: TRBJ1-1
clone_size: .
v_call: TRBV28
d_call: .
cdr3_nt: TGTGCCAGCAGTTCGCATCGGACAGACAACACTGAAGCTTTCTTT
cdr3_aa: CASSSHRTDNTEAFF

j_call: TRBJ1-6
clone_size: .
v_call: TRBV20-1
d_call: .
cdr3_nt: TGCAGTGTTAGAGGCCAGGGCCAATATAGTTCACCCCTCCACTTT
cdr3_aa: CSVRGQGQYSSPLHF

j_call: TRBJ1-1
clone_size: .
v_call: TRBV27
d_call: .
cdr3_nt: TGTGCCAGCAGTTTACTCACCCCCAAAAGCCCGAACACTGAAGCTTTCTTT
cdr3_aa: CASSLLTPKSPNTEAFF

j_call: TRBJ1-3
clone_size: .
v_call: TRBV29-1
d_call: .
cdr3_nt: TGCAGCGTTGGCGGAGGCTTCAGCTCTGGAAACACCATATATTTT
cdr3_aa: CSVGGGFSSGNTIYF

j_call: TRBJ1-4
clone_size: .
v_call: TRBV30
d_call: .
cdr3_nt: TGTGCCTGGAGTGTGGGGCTCCGGGAAAAACTGTTTTTT
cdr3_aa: CAWSVGLREKLFF

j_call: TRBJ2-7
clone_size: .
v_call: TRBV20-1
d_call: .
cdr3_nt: TGCAGTGCTAGAAGCTTCAGGGGCTACGAGCAGTACTTC
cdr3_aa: CSARSFRGYEQYF

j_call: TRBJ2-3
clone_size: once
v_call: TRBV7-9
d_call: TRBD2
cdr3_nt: TGTGCCAGCAGCTCCTACCCACTAGCGAGAGTTGGGGATACGCAGTATTTT
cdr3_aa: CASSSYPLARVGDTQYF

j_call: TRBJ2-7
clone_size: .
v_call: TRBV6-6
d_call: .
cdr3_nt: TGTGCCAGCAGCACCCTCGGGGTCCGCTACGAGCAGTACTTC
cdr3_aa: CASSTLGVRYEQYF

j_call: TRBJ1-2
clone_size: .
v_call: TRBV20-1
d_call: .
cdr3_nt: TGCAGTGCTAGGGGTAACGGTCACTATGGCTACACCTTC
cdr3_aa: CSARGNGHYGYTF

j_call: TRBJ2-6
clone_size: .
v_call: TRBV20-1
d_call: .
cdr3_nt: TGCAGTGCTAATGGGGGAGCTGGGGCCAACGTCCTGACTTTC
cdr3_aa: CSANGGAGANVLTF

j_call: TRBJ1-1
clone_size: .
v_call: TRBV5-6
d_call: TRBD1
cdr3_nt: TGTGCCAGCAGCCTCCCGGGACAGGTCTTGGGGAACACTGAAGCTTTCTTT
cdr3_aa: CASSLPGQVLGNTEAFF

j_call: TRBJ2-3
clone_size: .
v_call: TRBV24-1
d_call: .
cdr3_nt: TGTGCCACCAGTGATTACGTCTACCGGGGCGCCTACACAGATACGCAGTATTTT
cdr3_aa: CATSDYVYRGAYTDTQYF

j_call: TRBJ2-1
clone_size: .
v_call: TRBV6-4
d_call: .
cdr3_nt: TGTGCCAGCAGTGACCGGGCCGGGGAGCAGTTCTTC
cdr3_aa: CASSDRAGEQFF

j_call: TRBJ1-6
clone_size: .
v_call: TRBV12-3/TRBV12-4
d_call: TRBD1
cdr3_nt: TGTGCCAGCCGTGGACAGGGGCTCTCACCCCTCCACTTT
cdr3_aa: CASRGQGLSPLHF

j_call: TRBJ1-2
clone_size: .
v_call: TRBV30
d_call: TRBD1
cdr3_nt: TGTGCCTGGAGTCCTATCCATGGACAGGGCGGCGGCTACACCTTC
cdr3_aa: CAWSPIHGQGGGYTF

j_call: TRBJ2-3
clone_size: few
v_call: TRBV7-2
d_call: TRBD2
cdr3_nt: TGTGCCAGCAGCTTGGGTCTAGCGGGGGATACGCAGTATTTT
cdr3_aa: CASSLGLAGDTQYF

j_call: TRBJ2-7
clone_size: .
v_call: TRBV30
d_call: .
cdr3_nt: TGTGCCTCGAAAGATCATTGGACTCGGACGAACTACGAGCAGTACTTC
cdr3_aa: CASKDHWTRTNYEQYF

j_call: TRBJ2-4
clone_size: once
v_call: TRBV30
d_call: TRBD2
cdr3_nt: TGTGCCTGGAGTAGAGCGGGGGCAAACATTCAGTACTTC
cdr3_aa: CAWSRAGANIQYF

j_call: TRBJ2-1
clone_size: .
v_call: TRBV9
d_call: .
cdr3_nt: TGTGCCAGCAGCTTGGAAGGGACTTCCTCAAACAATGAGCAGTTCTTC
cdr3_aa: CASSLEGTSSNNEQFF